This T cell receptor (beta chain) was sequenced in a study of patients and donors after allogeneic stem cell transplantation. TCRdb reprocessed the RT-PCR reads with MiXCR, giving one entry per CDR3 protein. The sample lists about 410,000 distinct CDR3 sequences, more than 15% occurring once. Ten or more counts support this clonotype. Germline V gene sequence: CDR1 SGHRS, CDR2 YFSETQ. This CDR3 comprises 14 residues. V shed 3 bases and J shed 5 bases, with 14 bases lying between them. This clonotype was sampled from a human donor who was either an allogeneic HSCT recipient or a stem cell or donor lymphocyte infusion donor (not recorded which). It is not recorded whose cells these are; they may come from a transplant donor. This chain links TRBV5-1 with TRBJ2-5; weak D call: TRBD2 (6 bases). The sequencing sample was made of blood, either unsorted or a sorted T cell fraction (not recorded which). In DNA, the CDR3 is TGCGCCAGCAGCTCCTGGGACTTAGGGGAGACCCAGTACTTC. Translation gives CASSSWDLGETQYF.